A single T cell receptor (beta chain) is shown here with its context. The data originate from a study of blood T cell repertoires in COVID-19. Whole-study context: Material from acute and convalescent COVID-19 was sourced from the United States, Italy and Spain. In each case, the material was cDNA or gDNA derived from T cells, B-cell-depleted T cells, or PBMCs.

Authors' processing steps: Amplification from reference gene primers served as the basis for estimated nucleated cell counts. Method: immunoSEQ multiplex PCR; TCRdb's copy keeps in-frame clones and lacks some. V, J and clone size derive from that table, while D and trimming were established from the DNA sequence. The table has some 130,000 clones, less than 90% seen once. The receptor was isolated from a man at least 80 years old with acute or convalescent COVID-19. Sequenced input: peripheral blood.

The CDR3 DNA reads TGTGCCAGCAGTGAAGTGGGACAGGGAGTCAGCTATGGCTACACCTTC. Translating gives CASSEVGQGVSYGYTF. This chain links TRBV2 with TRBJ1-2; 9 bases are shared with TRBD1. The junction had 7 bases not matched to a gene; V was cut back by 1 base and J by 4 bases. In germline, CDR1 is SNHLY, CDR2 FYNNEI. The CDR3 is made up of 16 amino acids. Full variable domain (outside the CDR3, taken from reference TRBV2 and TRBJ1-2): EPEVTQTPSHQVTQMGQEVILRCVPISNHLYFYWYRQILGQKVEFLVSFYNNEISEKSEIFDDQFSVERPDGSNFTLKIRSTKLEDSAMYFCASSEVGQGVSYGYTFGSGTRLTVV.